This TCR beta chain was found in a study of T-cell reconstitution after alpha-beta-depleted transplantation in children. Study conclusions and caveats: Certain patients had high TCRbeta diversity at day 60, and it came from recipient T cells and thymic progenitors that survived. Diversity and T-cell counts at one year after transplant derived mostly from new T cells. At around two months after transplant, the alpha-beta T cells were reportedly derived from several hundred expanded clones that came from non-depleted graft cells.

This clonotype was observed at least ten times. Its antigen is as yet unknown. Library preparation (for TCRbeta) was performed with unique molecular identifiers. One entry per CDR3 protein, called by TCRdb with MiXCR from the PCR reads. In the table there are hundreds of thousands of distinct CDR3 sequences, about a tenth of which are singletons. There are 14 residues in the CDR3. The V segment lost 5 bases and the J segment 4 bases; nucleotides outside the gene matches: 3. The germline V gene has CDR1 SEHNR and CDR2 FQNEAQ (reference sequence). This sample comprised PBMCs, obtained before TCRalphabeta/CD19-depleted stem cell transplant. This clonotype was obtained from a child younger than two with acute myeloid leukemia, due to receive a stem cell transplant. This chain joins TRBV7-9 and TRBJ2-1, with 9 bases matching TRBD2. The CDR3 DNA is TGTGCCAGCAGCCCAGCGGGAGGTTACAATGAGCAGTTCTTC. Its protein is CASSPAGGYNEQFF.